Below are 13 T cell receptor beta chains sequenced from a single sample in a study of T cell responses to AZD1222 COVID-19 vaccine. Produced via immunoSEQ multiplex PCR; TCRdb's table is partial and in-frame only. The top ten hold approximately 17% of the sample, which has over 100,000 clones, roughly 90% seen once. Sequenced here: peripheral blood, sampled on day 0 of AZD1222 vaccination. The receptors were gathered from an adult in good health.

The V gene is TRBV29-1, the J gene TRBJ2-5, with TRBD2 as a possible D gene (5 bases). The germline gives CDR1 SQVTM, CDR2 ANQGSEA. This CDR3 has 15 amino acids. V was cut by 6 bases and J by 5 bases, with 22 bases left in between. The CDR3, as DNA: TGCAGCGTAAACCCCGGGATGGGTCTGATGGAGACCCAGTACTTC. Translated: CSVNPGMGLMETQYF.

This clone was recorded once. This chain's CDR3 is CASTSDSYGYTF. Written as DNA, the CDR3 is TGTGCCAGTACCAGCGACAGCTATGGCTACACCTTC. The chain combines TRBV2 with TRBJ1-2, with a weak D call TRBD1 (5 bases). The CDR3 contains 12 residues. CDR1 and CDR2 (germline): SNHLY, FYNNEI. Between the trimmed V and J ends, which lost 9 bases and 4 bases, there was a span of 12 bases.

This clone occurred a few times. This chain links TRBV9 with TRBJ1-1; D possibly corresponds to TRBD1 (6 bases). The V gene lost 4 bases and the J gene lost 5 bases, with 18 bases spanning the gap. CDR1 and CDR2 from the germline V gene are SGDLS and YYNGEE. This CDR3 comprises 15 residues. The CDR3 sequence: CASSLRGGGITEAFF. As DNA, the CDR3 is TGTGCCAGCAGCCTCAGGGGAGGGGGTATTACTGAAGCTTTCTTT.

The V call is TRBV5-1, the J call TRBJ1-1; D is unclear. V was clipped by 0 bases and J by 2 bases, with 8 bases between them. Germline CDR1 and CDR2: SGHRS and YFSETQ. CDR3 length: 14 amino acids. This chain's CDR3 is CASSLAPKNTEAFF. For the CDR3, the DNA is TGCGCCAGCAGCTTGGCCCCCAAAAACACTGAAGCTTTCTTT.

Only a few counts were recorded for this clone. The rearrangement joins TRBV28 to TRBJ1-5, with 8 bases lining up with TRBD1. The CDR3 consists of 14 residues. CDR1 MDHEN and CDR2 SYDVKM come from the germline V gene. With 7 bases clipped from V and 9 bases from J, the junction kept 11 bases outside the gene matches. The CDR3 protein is CASNPGQDNWPQHF. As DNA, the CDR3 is TGTGCCAGCAACCCGGGACAGGACAACTGGCCCCAGCATTTT.

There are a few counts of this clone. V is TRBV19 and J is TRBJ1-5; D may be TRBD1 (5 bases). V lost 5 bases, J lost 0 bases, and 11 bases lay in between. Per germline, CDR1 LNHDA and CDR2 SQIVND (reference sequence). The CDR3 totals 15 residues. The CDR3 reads CASSPGRNSNQPQHF. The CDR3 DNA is TGTGCCAGTAGTCCGGGACGGAATAGCAATCAGCCCCAGCATTTT. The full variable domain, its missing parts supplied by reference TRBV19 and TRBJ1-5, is DGGITQSPKYLFRKEGQNVTLSCEQNLNHDAMYWYRQDPGQGLRLIYYSQIVNDFQKGDIAEGYSVSREKKESFPLTVTSAQKNPTAFYLCASSPGRNSNQPQHFGDGTRLSIL.

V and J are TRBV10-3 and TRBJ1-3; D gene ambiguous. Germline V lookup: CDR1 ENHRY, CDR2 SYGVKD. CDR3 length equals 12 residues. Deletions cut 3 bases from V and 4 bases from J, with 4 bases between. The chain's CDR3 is CAISDMGNTIYF. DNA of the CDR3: TGTGCCATCAGTGACATGGGAAACACCATATATTTT.

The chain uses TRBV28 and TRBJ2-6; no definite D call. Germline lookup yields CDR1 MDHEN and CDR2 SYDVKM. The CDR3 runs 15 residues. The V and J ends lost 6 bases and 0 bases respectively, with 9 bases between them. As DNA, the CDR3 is TGTGCCAGCAGGGTAAAGGGCTCTGGGGCCAACGTCCTGACTTTC. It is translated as CASRVKGSGANVLTF.

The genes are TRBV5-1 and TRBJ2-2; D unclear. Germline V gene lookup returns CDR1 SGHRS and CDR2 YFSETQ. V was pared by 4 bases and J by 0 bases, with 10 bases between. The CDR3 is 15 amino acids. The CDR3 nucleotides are TGCGCCAGCAGCCCCTTGAGGTCGAACACCGGGGAGCTGTTTTTT. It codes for CASSPLRSNTGELFF.

CDR3 loop: CASTLQGAGTNTGELFF. The CDR3 DNA reads TGTGCCAGCACCCTCCAGGGGGCGGGGACGAACACCGGGGAGCTGTTTTTT. V and J are TRBV11-2 and TRBJ2-2; 8 bases are shared with TRBD1. Germline lookup yields CDR1 SGHAT and CDR2 FQNNGV. V lost 7 bases to trimming and J lost 0 bases; unmatched junction nucleotides: 10. The CDR3 runs 17 residues.

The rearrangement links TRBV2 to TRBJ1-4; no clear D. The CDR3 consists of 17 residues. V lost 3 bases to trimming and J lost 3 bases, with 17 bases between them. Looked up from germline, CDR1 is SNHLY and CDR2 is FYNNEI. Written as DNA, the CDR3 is TGTGCCAGCAGTGACGTGATAGAGGGTTGGTCTAATGAAAAACTGTTTTTT. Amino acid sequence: CASSDVIEGWSNEKLFF.

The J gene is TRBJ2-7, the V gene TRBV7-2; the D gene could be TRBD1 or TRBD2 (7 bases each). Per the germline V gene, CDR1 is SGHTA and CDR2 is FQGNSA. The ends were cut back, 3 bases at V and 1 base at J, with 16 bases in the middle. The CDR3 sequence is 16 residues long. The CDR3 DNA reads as TGTGCCAGCAGCTTCGTGGGGGGGGGACAGTCCTACGAGCAGTACTTC. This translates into CASSFVGGGQSYEQYF. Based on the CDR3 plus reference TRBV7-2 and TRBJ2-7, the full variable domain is GAGVSQSPSNKVTEKGKDVELRCDPISGHTALYWYRQSLGQGLEFLIYFQGNSAPDKSGLPSDRFSAERTGGSVSTLTIQRTQQEDSAVYLCASSFVGGGQSYEQYFGPGTRLTVT.

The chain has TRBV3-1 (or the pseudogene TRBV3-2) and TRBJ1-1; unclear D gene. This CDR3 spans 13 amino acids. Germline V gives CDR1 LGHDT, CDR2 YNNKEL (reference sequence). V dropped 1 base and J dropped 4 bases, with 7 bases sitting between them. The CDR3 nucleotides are TGTGCCAGCAGCCAAGGCAGTGGCACTGAAGCTTTCTTT. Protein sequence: CASSQGSGTEAFF.